The rows below give T cell receptor beta chains drawn from one sample of a study of regulatory T cells in long-lasting Graves disease. In TCRdb, the multiplex PCR reads were re-called with MiXCR into one record per CDR3 protein. The sample yields roughly 560,000 distinct CDR3 sequences, roughly 16% seen once. The data also belong to a second study, concerning T cells in Graves' hyperthyroidism and ophthalmopathy.

Sequenced here: peripheral blood mononuclear cells (PBMCs), sampled at new diagnosis, from a patient treated with antithyroid drugs. Every receptor here comes from a woman aged 35-65 years with Graves disease. Both conserved end residues are part of each CDR3. The D gene is left open where the match is weak. Part of the rows lack a size; the others show once, few, many or a class for expanded clones.

abundance: NA; j_gene: TRBJ2-1; d_gene: TRBD2; v_gene: TRBV11-2; CDR3aa: CASSTGGLSFRFF; CDR3nt: TGTGCCAGCAGCACGGGGGGTCTCTCTTTTCGGTTCTTC
abundance: few; j_gene: TRBJ1-6; d_gene: NA; v_gene: TRBV6-1; CDR3aa: CASSEVEGPYNSPLHF; CDR3nt: TGTGCCAGCAGTGAAGTGGAGGGCCCCTATAATTCACCCCTCCACTTT
abundance: NA; j_gene: TRBJ2-5; d_gene: NA; v_gene: TRBV12-3/TRBV12-4; CDR3aa: CASSFYTETQYF; CDR3nt: TGTGCCAGCAGTTTCTACACGGAGACCCAGTACTTC
abundance: NA; j_gene: TRBJ2-3; d_gene: TRBD2; v_gene: TRBV5-4; CDR3aa: CASSWRTSGEDTQYF; CDR3nt: TGTGCCAGCAGCTGGAGGACTAGCGGGGAAGATACGCAGTATTTT
abundance: NA; j_gene: TRBJ2-1; d_gene: NA; v_gene: TRBV18; CDR3aa: CASSPRDTLGDEQFF; CDR3nt: TGTGCCAGCTCACCAAGGGACACCCTGGGCGATGAGCAGTTCTTC
abundance: many; j_gene: TRBJ1-6; d_gene: NA; v_gene: TRBV11-2; CDR3aa: CASSLGADNSPLHF; CDR3nt: TGTGCCAGCAGCTTAGGGGCAGATAATTCACCCCTCCACTTT
abundance: many; j_gene: TRBJ1-1; d_gene: NA; v_gene: TRBV2; CDR3aa: CASSQGVTEAFF; CDR3nt: TGTGCCAGCAGCCAGGGAGTCACTGAAGCTTTCTTT
abundance: NA; j_gene: TRBJ2-1; d_gene: TRBD2; v_gene: TRBV7-8; CDR3aa: CASSSAGDSYNEQFF; CDR3nt: TGTGCCAGCAGCTCTGCGGGGGACTCCTACAATGAGCAGTTCTTC
abundance: many; j_gene: TRBJ1-5; d_gene: TRBD1; v_gene: TRBV28; CDR3aa: CASSFVQGARSQPQHF; CDR3nt: TGTGCCAGCAGTTTTGTTCAGGGGGCGAGATCTCAGCCCCAGCATTTT
abundance: many; j_gene: TRBJ1-2; d_gene: NA; v_gene: TRBV5-1; CDR3aa: CASSLVSPSTQGPYGYTF; CDR3nt: TGCGCCAGCAGCTTGGTTTCTCCGTCGACACAGGGACCCTATGGCTACACCTTC
abundance: few; j_gene: TRBJ2-7; d_gene: TRBD1; v_gene: TRBV27; CDR3aa: CASRINRGLGEQYF; CDR3nt: TGTGCCAGCAGGATCAACAGGGGGCTGGGCGAGCAGTACTTC
abundance: NA; j_gene: TRBJ1-5; d_gene: NA; v_gene: TRBV6-2/TRBV6-3; CDR3aa: CASSETGLSNQPQHF; CDR3nt: TGTGCCAGCAGTGAGACAGGCTTGAGCAATCAGCCCCAGCATTTT
abundance: few; j_gene: TRBJ1-4; d_gene: NA; v_gene: TRBV7-9; CDR3aa: CASSRDFSNEKLFF; CDR3nt: TGTGCCAGCAGCCGGGACTTTAGTAATGAAAAACTGTTTTTT
abundance: many; j_gene: TRBJ2-1; d_gene: NA; v_gene: TRBV5-1; CDR3aa: CASSLVGKKSYNEQFF; CDR3nt: TGCGCCAGCAGCTTGGTCGGGAAGAAGTCCTACAATGAGCAGTTCTTC
abundance: many; j_gene: TRBJ1-5; d_gene: NA; v_gene: TRBV30; CDR3aa: CAWSVGTLNDQPQHF; CDR3nt: TGTGCCTGGAGTGTAGGGACGCTGAACGATCAGCCCCAGCATTTT
abundance: many; j_gene: TRBJ2-1; d_gene: NA; v_gene: TRBV12-3/TRBV12-4; CDR3aa: CASRGDRYSYNEQFF; CDR3nt: TGTGCCAGCAGGGGGGACCGTTATTCCTACAATGAGCAGTTCTTC
abundance: few; j_gene: TRBJ1-6; d_gene: NA; v_gene: TRBV6-1; CDR3aa: CASSRDTYSPHSPLHF; CDR3nt: TGTGCCAGCAGTCGGGACACCTATAGCCCGCATTCACCCCTCCACTTT
abundance: many; j_gene: TRBJ1-5; d_gene: NA; v_gene: TRBV11-2; CDR3aa: CASSLGTQLGNQPQHF; CDR3nt: TGTGCCAGCAGCTTAGGCACTCAATTGGGCAATCAGCCCCAGCATTTT
abundance: many; j_gene: TRBJ2-5; d_gene: TRBD2; v_gene: TRBV12-3/TRBV12-4; CDR3aa: CASSSSGGAGETQYF; CDR3nt: TGTGCCAGCAGCTCAAGCGGGGGGGCAGGGGAGACCCAGTACTTC
abundance: many; j_gene: TRBJ1-5; d_gene: NA; v_gene: TRBV24-1; CDR3aa: CATSDPRVNQPQHF; CDR3nt: TGTGCCACCAGTGATCCGCGGGTAAATCAGCCCCAGCATTTT
abundance: many; j_gene: TRBJ1-1; d_gene: TRBD1; v_gene: TRBV20-1; CDR3aa: CSAYPGQGIGATEAFF; CDR3nt: TGCAGTGCCTACCCGGGACAGGGGATCGGAGCCACTGAAGCTTTCTTT
abundance: many; j_gene: TRBJ2-3; d_gene: NA; v_gene: TRBV6-1; CDR3aa: CASSEGRGITDTQYF; CDR3nt: TGTGCCAGCAGTGAAGGGAGAGGCATCACAGATACGCAGTATTTT
abundance: NA; j_gene: TRBJ1-4; d_gene: NA; v_gene: TRBV2; CDR3aa: CASTLWGDNEKLFF; CDR3nt: TGTGCCAGCACCCTCTGGGGGGATAATGAAAAACTGTTTTTT
abundance: many; j_gene: TRBJ2-3; d_gene: NA; v_gene: TRBV20-1; CDR3aa: CSARGRGGGTDTQYF; CDR3nt: TGCAGTGCTAGGGGAAGGGGTGGTGGCACAGATACGCAGTATTTT
abundance: many; j_gene: TRBJ2-1; d_gene: NA; v_gene: TRBV11-2; CDR3aa: CASTSRGGGQGWQFF; CDR3nt: TGTGCCAGCACTTCCCGGGGGGGCGGACAGGGCTGGCAGTTCTTC
abundance: few; j_gene: TRBJ1-6; d_gene: NA; v_gene: TRBV6-5; CDR3aa: CASSYLTVEGPSPLHF; CDR3nt: TGTGCCAGCAGTTACCTGACGGTGGAGGGCCCCTCACCCCTCCACTTT
abundance: many; j_gene: TRBJ2-1; d_gene: TRBD2; v_gene: TRBV3-1; CDR3aa: CASSSMTSGGGNEQFF; CDR3nt: TGTGCCAGCAGCTCAATGACTAGCGGGGGTGGGAATGAGCAGTTCTTC
abundance: NA; j_gene: TRBJ2-3; d_gene: NA; v_gene: TRBV30; CDR3aa: CACLRTGLRPDTQYF; CDR3nt: TGTGCCTGCCTTCGTACAGGGTTAAGGCCAGATACGCAGTATTTT
abundance: many; j_gene: TRBJ2-1; d_gene: TRBD1; v_gene: TRBV6-7; CDR3aa: CASSSTGLHGNEQFF; CDR3nt: TGTGCCAGCAGTTCGACAGGGCTTCATGGGAATGAGCAGTTCTTC
abundance: many; j_gene: TRBJ2-1; d_gene: NA; v_gene: TRBV28; CDR3aa: CATGGGNEQFF; CDR3nt: TGTGCCACCGGTGGGGGCAATGAGCAGTTCTTC
abundance: many; j_gene: TRBJ1-1; d_gene: NA; v_gene: TRBV3-1; CDR3aa: CASSQNWGNTEAFF; CDR3nt: TGTGCCAGCAGCCAAAACTGGGGGAACACTGAAGCTTTCTTT
abundance: many; j_gene: TRBJ2-7; d_gene: TRBD1; v_gene: TRBV28; CDR3aa: CASYRDRGLYEQYF; CDR3nt: TGTGCCAGTTACCGGGACAGGGGTCTGTACGAGCAGTACTTC
abundance: many; j_gene: TRBJ2-1; d_gene: TRBD2; v_gene: TRBV3-1; CDR3aa: CASSQGLAIDEQFF; CDR3nt: TGTGCCAGCAGCCAAGGACTAGCAATAGATGAGCAGTTCTTC
abundance: few; j_gene: TRBJ1-2; d_gene: NA; v_gene: TRBV12-3/TRBV12-4; CDR3aa: CASSKEGTSYGYTF; CDR3nt: TGTGCCAGCAGCAAGGAGGGAACAAGCTATGGCTACACCTTC
abundance: NA; j_gene: TRBJ2-3; d_gene: NA; v_gene: TRBV12-3/TRBV12-4; CDR3aa: CASLPGASTDTQYF; CDR3nt: TGTGCCAGCCTGCCGGGGGCGAGCACAGATACGCAGTATTTT